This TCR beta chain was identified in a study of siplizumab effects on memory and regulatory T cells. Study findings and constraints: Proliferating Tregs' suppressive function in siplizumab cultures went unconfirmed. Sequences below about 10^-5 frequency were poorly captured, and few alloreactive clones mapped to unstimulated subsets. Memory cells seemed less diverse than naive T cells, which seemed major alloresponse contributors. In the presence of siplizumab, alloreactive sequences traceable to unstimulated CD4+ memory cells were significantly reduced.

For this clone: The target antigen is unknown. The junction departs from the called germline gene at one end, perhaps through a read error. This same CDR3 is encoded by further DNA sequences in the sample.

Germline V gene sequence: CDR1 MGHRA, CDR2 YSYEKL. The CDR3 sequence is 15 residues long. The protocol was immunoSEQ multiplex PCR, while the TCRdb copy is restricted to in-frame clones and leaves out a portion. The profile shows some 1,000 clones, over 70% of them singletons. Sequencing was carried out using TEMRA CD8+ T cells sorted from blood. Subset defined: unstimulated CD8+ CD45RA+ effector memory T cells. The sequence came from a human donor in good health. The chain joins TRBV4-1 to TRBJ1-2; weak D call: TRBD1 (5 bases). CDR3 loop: CASSQDLGGFNGYTF. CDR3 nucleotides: TGTGCCAGCAGCCAAGATCTCGGGGGTTTCAATGGCTACACCTTC.